The 24 T cell receptor beta chains reported below all come from one sample, sequenced in a study of T cells in tuberculosis. The table came from immunoSEQ multiplex PCR; TCRdb's copy has only in-frame clones and leaves some out. Counted here are about 59,000 clones, approximately 80% occurring once; the ten biggest clones make up about 13%. Thawed, overnight-rested PBMC were stained with GMM-loaded CD1B tetramer, viability dye and anti-CD3, then sorted. The CD1B tetramers carried C32 glucose monomycolate purified from Rhodococcus equi. The sample consisted of CD1b-GMM tetramer-negative cells sorted from PBMCs. The receptors were gathered from an adult woman with latent tuberculosis.

This chain connects TRBV7-9 to TRBJ2-2, with D possibly matching TRBD2 (6 bases). Trimming shortened V by 5 bases and J by 6 bases, and 22 bases separated the two germline ends. The CDR3 consists of 17 residues. The germline gives CDR1 SEHNR, CDR2 FQNEAQ (reference sequence). CDR3: CASSVPVGGVRPGELFF. The CDR3 DNA reads TGTGCCAGCAGCGTGCCCGTGGGGGGAGTCAGACCCGGGGAGCTGTTTTTT.

The chain has TRBV7-6 and TRBJ2-2, with TRBD1 matching over 7 bases. In germline, CDR1 is SGHVS, CDR2 FNYEAQ. There are 15 residues in the CDR3. With 5 bases clipped from V and 7 bases from J, the junction kept 10 bases outside the gene matches. CDR3 residues: CASSPATGRNGELFF. For the CDR3, the DNA is TGTGCCAGCAGCCCTGCGACAGGGAGAAACGGGGAGCTGTTTTTT.

J is TRBJ2-3 and V is TRBV5-4; 8 bases match TRBD1. The junction had 10 bases not matched to a gene; V was cut back by 6 bases and J by 1 base. Germline CDR1 is SGHNT and CDR2 is YYREEE (reference sequence). This CDR3 is built from 16 residues. For the CDR3, the DNA is TGTGCCAGCACCGTTCGGACAGGGTATCGCACAGATACGCAGTATTTT. It encodes CASTVRTGYRTDTQYF.

The chain links TRBV6-5 to TRBJ1-2; 8 nucleotides match TRBD1. Germline assignment: CDR1 MNHEY and CDR2 SVGAGI. The J segment lost 8 bases and the V segment lost 2 bases, leaving 7 bases of the junction unmatched. This CDR3 has 14 residues. The CDR3 spells CASSYQTGVGGYTF. Written as DNA, the CDR3 is TGTGCCAGCAGTTACCAGACAGGGGTGGGGGGCTACACCTTC.

The chain combines TRBV6-1 with TRBJ1-1; possibly TRBD1 for D (5 bases). Trimming pared 2 bases from V and 1 base from J, leaving 5 bases between. The germline gives CDR1 MNHNS, CDR2 SASEGT. The CDR3 has 13 residues. The CDR3 bases are TGTGCCAGCAGTGAAACAGGGAACACTGAAGCTTTCTTT. Its translation: CASSETGNTEAFF.

This clone has more than one count but fewer than ten. The rearrangement links TRBV14 to TRBJ1-1, with a tentative D call TRBD1 (6 bases). Germline assignment: CDR1 SGHDN and CDR2 FVKESK. This CDR3 is 16 amino acids long. Trimming cost V 2 bases and J 0 bases, with 13 bases left between them. CDR3 coding DNA: TGTGCCAGCAGCCAAAAATTGGGACATATGAACACTGAAGCTTTCTTT. It yields the protein CASSQKLGHMNTEAFF.

The genes are TRBV30 and TRBJ2-3; no reliable D call. Germline-derived CDR1 and CDR2 are GTSNPN and SVGIG (reference sequence). V lost 3 bases and J 2 bases, leaving 6 bases between the germline ends. The CDR3 covers 12 residues. Written as DNA, the CDR3 is TGTGCCTGGAGCCTTAACACAGATACGCAGTATTTT. This sequence encodes CAWSLNTDTQYF.

This clone was detected many times. This sequence joins TRBV7-5 and TRBJ1-4; no check of the table's D call, TRBD1, against the DNA was made. TRBV7-5 is a listed pseudogene. This CDR3 has 16 residues. CDR3 sequence (DNA): TGTGTCAGAAGCACTAACCGGGACACCTCTAATGAAAAACTGTTTTTT. Amino acid sequence: CVRSTNRDTSNEKLFF.

This chain links TRBV7-2 with TRBJ2-5, with D possibly being TRBD2 (5 bases). With 4 bases removed from V and 5 bases from J, the gap between germline ends came to 14 bases. Germline CDR1 and CDR2: SGHTA and FQGNSA. This CDR3 has 14 residues. The CDR3 here is CASSSRRSGETQYF. CDR3 DNA: TGTGCCAGCAGCTCCAGGAGGTCGGGGGAGACCCAGTACTTC.

This clone was counted once. This sequence joins TRBV5-1 and TRBJ1-2, with 7 nucleotides matching TRBD1. After removal of 4 bases from V and 2 bases from J, the junction contained 5 bases not matched to a gene. There are 14 residues in the CDR3. Germline V gene sequence: CDR1 SGHRS, CDR2 YFSETQ. CDR3 DNA sequence: TGCGCCAGCAGCGGGACAGACCCAAACTATGGCTACACCTTC. It specifies CASSGTDPNYGYTF.

The rearrangement uses TRBV18 and TRBJ1-2, with D unresolved. V lost 6 bases and J lost 2, with 13 bases in between. Germline CDR1 KGHSH, CDR2 LQKENI. The CDR3 totals 14 residues. CDR3 nucleotides: TGTGCCAGCTCTCCTCTCGACATGAACTATGGCTACACCTTC. Translated, it gives CASSPLDMNYGYTF.

The rearrangement links TRBV29-1 to TRBJ2-5; TRBD1 aligns across 11 bases. V lost 7 bases and J lost 6; bases outside the gene matches: 10. In germline, CDR1 is SQVTM, CDR2 ANQGSEA. This CDR3 is 14 amino acids long. DNA of the CDR3: TGCAGCGCAGGACGGACAGGGGGCTTCAAGACCCAGTACTTC. This translates into CSAGRTGGFKTQYF.

The V call is TRBV2, the J call TRBJ2-2; 9 bases agree with TRBD1. CDR1 SNHLY and CDR2 FYNNEI come from the germline V gene. The junction had 7 bases not matched to a gene; V was cut back by 2 bases and J by 6 bases. The CDR3 has 16 amino acids. This CDR3 is CASSERQGGGAGELFF. CDR3 in DNA: TGTGCCAGCAGTGAACGACAGGGGGGGGGAGCCGGGGAGCTGTTTTTT.

V and J are TRBV7-9 and TRBJ2-6, with TRBD1 identical over 7 bases. The germline CDR1 and CDR2 sequences are SEHNR and FQNEAQ (reference sequence). The CDR3 covers 14 residues. Here the CDR3 reads CVMGQLSGANVLTF. CDR3 bases: TGTGTCATGGGACAGCTCTCTGGGGCCAACGTCCTGACTTTC. Full variable domain (missing parts from reference TRBV7-9 and TRBJ2-6): DTGVSQNPRHKITKRGQNVTFRCDPISEHNRLYWYRQTLGQGPEFLTYFQNEAQLEKSRLLSDRFSAERPKGSFSTLEIQRTEQGDSAMYLCVMGQLSGANVLTFGAGSRLTVL.

The chain is built from TRBV7-9 and TRBJ2-3; 9 nucleotides line up with TRBD1. The V segment lost 5 bases and the J segment 5 bases; nucleotides outside the gene matches: 8. The CDR3 length is 15 residues. Germline values: CDR1 SEHNR, CDR2 FQNEAQ (reference sequence). This CDR3 reads CASSQSGTGLDTQYF. Written as DNA, the CDR3 is TGTGCCAGCAGCCAATCCGGGACAGGGTTAGATACGCAGTATTTT.

This clone rates as medium-sized. The rearrangement links TRBV9 to TRBJ2-7; 10 bases agree with TRBD1. This CDR3 has 14 residues. The V segment lost 3 bases and the J segment 5 bases; nucleotides outside the gene matches: 5. Germline V gene sequence: CDR1 SGDLS, CDR2 YYNGEE. CDR3 residues: CASSATGGRNEQYF. Written as DNA, the CDR3 is TGTGCCAGCAGCGCGACAGGGGGCAGGAACGAGCAGTACTTC.

The chain carries TRBV7-8 and TRBJ2-3; D is perhaps TRBD2 (6 bases). CDR1 and CDR2 from the germline V gene are SGHVS and FQNEAQ. The CDR3 sequence is 17 residues long. Trimming took off 0 bases at V and 1 base at J, with 14 bases between the two ends. Here the CDR3 DNA reads TGTGCCAGCAGCTTAGCGGCTGGGGGGACTCGCACAGATACGCAGTATTTT. Translation: CASSLAAGGTRTDTQYF.

The chain has TRBV7-9 and TRBJ1-1; TRBD1 aligns across 9 bases. CDR1 and CDR2 (germline): SEHNR, FQNEAQ (reference sequence). The CDR3 is 13 amino acids. With 5 bases clipped from V and 9 bases from J, the junction kept 7 bases outside the gene matches. CDR3 DNA sequence: TGTGCCAGCAGCCATGCACAGGGGGCAAAAGCTTTCTTT. It codes for CASSHAQGAKAFF. Variable domain in full (rest from reference TRBV7-9 and TRBJ1-1): DTGVSQNPRHKITKRGQNVTFRCDPISEHNRLYWYRQTLGQGPEFLTYFQNEAQLEKSRLLSDRFSAERPKGSFSTLEIQRTEQGDSAMYLCASSHAQGAKAFFGQGTRLTVV.

The rearrangement links TRBV14 to TRBJ2-7, with D unclear. This CDR3 spans 18 amino acids. Trimming took off 1 base at V and 3 bases at J, with 22 bases between the two ends. Germline values: CDR1 SGHDN, CDR2 FVKESK. In DNA form, the CDR3 reads TGTGCCAGCAGCCAAGGGGCTGGATTGAGTAGAGCCCGCTACGAGCAGTACTTC. Translation: CASSQGAGLSRARYEQYF.

Only a few counts were recorded for this clone. V gene TRBV5-4 combines with J gene TRBJ2-7, with a weak D call TRBD1 (6 bases). Germline V gene sequence: CDR1 SGHNT, CDR2 YYREEE (reference sequence). The germline V and J ends were trimmed by 0 bases and 2 bases, with 9 bases remaining between them. This CDR3 region has 14 residues. The CDR3 coding sequence is TGTGCCAGCAGCTTGGCAGGGGTCCCCTACGAGCAGTACTTC. Encoded protein: CASSLAGVPYEQYF.

The V and J genes are TRBV5-6 and TRBJ2-1; 9 bases are a match to TRBD2. The CDR3 has 16 residues. V shed 1 base, J shed 2 bases, and the junction held 4 bases outside the gene matches. Germline assignment: CDR1 SGHDT and CDR2 YYEEEE. The CDR3 sequence: CASSLFAGGPYNEQFF. The CDR3, as DNA: TGTGCCAGCAGCTTGTTCGCGGGAGGGCCCTACAATGAGCAGTTCTTC.

The chain joins TRBV10-2 to TRBJ2-1; D gene ambiguous. Germline loops: CDR1 WSHSY, CDR2 SAAADI. V was trimmed by 0 bases and J by 6 bases, leaving 3 bases between them. CDR3 length equals 12 residues. CDR3 DNA: TGCGCCAGCAGTGAGTCTATCAATGAGCAGTTCTTC. This gives the protein CASSESINEQFF.

The CDR3 nucleotides read TGTGCCAGCAGTGGCCCCGGGACAGGGTCCTACGAGCAGTACTTC. Protein: CASSGPGTGSYEQYF. The V gene is TRBV6-5, the J gene TRBJ2-7, with 9 nucleotides matching TRBD1. This CDR3 has 15 residues. Germline values: CDR1 MNHEY, CDR2 SVGAGI. Germline trimming cut 5 bases from V and 1 base from J; bases unmatched to any gene: 6.

This clone appeared a few times. This sequence joins TRBV18 and TRBJ2-7; 8 positions match TRBD1. Unmatched junction bases numbered 12, after V lost 6 bases and J lost 2 bases. From germline, CDR1 is KGHSH and CDR2 LQKENI. The CDR3 has 16 residues. CDR3 sequence (DNA): TGTGCCAGCTCTCAGATGCCTCCAGGGGGCACCTACGAGCAGTACTTC. This encodes CASSQMPPGGTYEQYF. The full variable domain, rest sourced from reference TRBV18 and TRBJ2-7, is NAGVMQNPRHLVRRRGQEARLRCSPMKGHSHVYWYRQLPEEGLKFMVYLQKENIIDESGMPKERFSAEFPKEGPSILRIQQVVRGDSAAYFCASSQMPPGGTYEQYFGPGTRLTVT.